This is a list of T cell receptor beta chains from one sample in a study of shared clonotypes between healthy human individuals. Here immunoSEQ multiplex PCR was the method, and the copy in TCRdb shows in-frame clones only, minus some. The sample lists roughly 500,000 clones, about 96% occurring once. Sequenced: naive CD4+ T cells sorted from blood. Receptors were obtained from a woman aged 30 to 39 in good health. Each CDR3 is given with its conserved first and last residue. The order of the fields is V gene, D gene, clone size, J gene, CDR3 DNA, CDR3 protein. D genes are given only for firm matches. Not every row has a clone size; where given, it reads once, few, many or a size class.

V: TRBV10-2; D: TRBD2; size: .; J: TRBJ2-7; DNA: TGCGCCAGCAGAGGACAGGGACTAGCGGGAGTCGGTTGGTACGAGCAGTACTTC; CDR3: CASRGQGLAGVGWYEQYF
V: TRBV19; D: .; size: .; J: TRBJ2-1; DNA: TGTGCCAGTAGCGGGACTGGGGAGCAGTTCTTC; CDR3: CASSGTGEQFF
V: TRBV28; D: TRBD2; size: .; J: TRBJ2-2; DNA: TGTGCCAGCACTAGCGGGGAGAACACCGGGGAGCTGTTTTTT; CDR3: CASTSGENTGELFF
V: TRBV4-1; D: .; size: .; J: TRBJ2-7; DNA: TGCGCCAGCAGCCATCTATTCTCCGAGCAGTACTTC; CDR3: CASSHLFSEQYF
V: TRBV7-8; D: TRBD2; size: .; J: TRBJ2-1; DNA: TGTGCCAGCAGCTTAGCGGTGGCGGGAGGTGGTAATGAGCAGTTCTTC; CDR3: CASSLAVAGGGNEQFF
V: TRBV5-1; D: TRBD1; size: .; J: TRBJ2-3; DNA: TGCGCCAGCAGCTTGGAAGTGACAGGGGGCACAGATACGCAGTATTTT; CDR3: CASSLEVTGGTDTQYF
V: TRBV5-4; D: .; size: .; J: TRBJ2-3; DNA: TGTGCCAGCAGCTTGGGGGGGACAGATACGCAGTATTTT; CDR3: CASSLGGTDTQYF
V: TRBV28; D: .; size: .; J: TRBJ2-7; DNA: TGTGCCAGCAGTTTAGTGTCCAAGTTGGACGAGCAGTACTTC; CDR3: CASSLVSKLDEQYF
V: TRBV5-4; D: TRBD2; size: .; J: TRBJ2-7; DNA: TGTGCCAGCAGCTTGTCTTGGCTAGCGGGGTCAAACGAGCAGTACTTC; CDR3: CASSLSWLAGSNEQYF
V: TRBV10-3; D: TRBD2; size: .; J: TRBJ2-7; DNA: TGTGCCATCAGTGGGGTGACTAGCGGGAGGGACCACGAGCAGTACTTC; CDR3: CAISGVTSGRDHEQYF
V: TRBV28; D: .; size: .; J: TRBJ2-7; DNA: TGTGCCAGCACCGATACGGGCTACGAGCAGTACTTC; CDR3: CASTDTGYEQYF
V: TRBV6-1; D: .; size: .; J: TRBJ1-1; DNA: TGTGCCAGCAGTGAAAGGACACCCACTGAAGCTTTCTTT; CDR3: CASSERTPTEAFF
V: TRBV27; D: TRBD1; size: once; J: TRBJ1-4; DNA: TGTGCCAGCAGCCAGATAGGGAGACAGGGGTCCTTGGGGGAAAAACTGTTTTTT; CDR3: CASSQIGRQGSLGEKLFF
V: TRBV2; D: .; size: .; J: TRBJ1-5; DNA: TGTGCCAGCAGTGAAGGGGCAGGGGCCCACCATCAGCCCCAGCATTTT; CDR3: CASSEGAGAHHQPQHF
V: TRBV27; D: .; size: .; J: TRBJ2-7; DNA: TGTGCCAGCAGTTTGGCAAGAGACTTTACGAGCTACGAGCAGTACTTC; CDR3: CASSLARDFTSYEQYF
V: TRBV6-5; D: .; size: .; J: TRBJ2-2; DNA: TGTGCCAGCAGTCCAGGGTTTGGCGGGGAGCTGTTTTTT; CDR3: CASSPGFGGELFF
V: TRBV10-3; D: TRBD2; size: .; J: TRBJ2-1; DNA: TGTGCCATTCATACTAGCGGGAGCACCAATGAGCAGTTCTTC; CDR3: CAIHTSGSTNEQFF
V: TRBV28; D: TRBD2; size: once; J: TRBJ2-7; DNA: TGTGCCAGCAGGAAACTAGCGGGAGTTTCCTACGAGCAGTACTTC; CDR3: CASRKLAGVSYEQYF
V: TRBV5-4; D: TRBD2; size: .; J: TRBJ2-7; DNA: TGTGCCAGCAGCTTGGGTGGACTAGCTAACTCCTACGAGCAGTACTTC; CDR3: CASSLGGLANSYEQYF
V: TRBV18; D: .; size: .; J: TRBJ1-1; DNA: TGTGCCAGCTCACCACAGGAGGGCTCTAACACTGAAGCTTTCTTT; CDR3: CASSPQEGSNTEAFF
V: TRBV28; D: .; size: .; J: TRBJ1-2; DNA: TGTGCCAGCAGCCCCCGGGACACCCGATATGGCTACACCTTC; CDR3: CASSPRDTRYGYTF
V: TRBV29-1; D: TRBD2; size: .; J: TRBJ2-3; DNA: TGCAGCGTGAATAGCGGGAGTGGGGATACGCAGTATTTT; CDR3: CSVNSGSGDTQYF
V: TRBV2; D: TRBD2; size: .; J: TRBJ2-7; DNA: TGTGCCAGCAGTGGATCTTTGAACGGGAGGGCCTACGAGCAGTACTTC; CDR3: CASSGSLNGRAYEQYF
V: TRBV5-1; D: .; size: .; J: TRBJ2-7; DNA: TGCGCCAGCAGCTTTGAGAGCTCCTACGAGCAGTACTTC; CDR3: CASSFESSYEQYF
V: TRBV9; D: TRBD1; size: .; J: TRBJ1-1; DNA: TGTGCCAGCAGCCCCCAGGGGGCTGAAGCTTTCTTT; CDR3: CASSPQGAEAFF
V: TRBV9; D: .; size: .; J: TRBJ2-6; DNA: TGTGCCAGCAGCGTAGGATCGCTACCCTCTGGGGCCAACGTCCTGACTTTC; CDR3: CASSVGSLPSGANVLTF
V: TRBV19; D: .; size: .; J: TRBJ1-5; DNA: TGTGCCAGTAGTATAGATCGGGGACGAAATCAGCCCCAGCATTTT; CDR3: CASSIDRGRNQPQHF
V: TRBV11-1; D: TRBD2; size: .; J: TRBJ2-7; DNA: TGTGCCAGCAGCTTAGGCGTGGCGGGAGGGATCGAGCAGTACTTC; CDR3: CASSLGVAGGIEQYF
V: TRBV28; D: .; size: .; J: TRBJ2-2; DNA: TGTGCCAGCAGGGGATTTATTACCGGGGAGCTGTTTTTT; CDR3: CASRGFITGELFF
V: TRBV30; D: TRBD1; size: .; J: TRBJ1-4; DNA: TGTGCCTGGAGTGACAGGGGCAATGAAAAACTGTTTTTT; CDR3: CAWSDRGNEKLFF
V: TRBV28; D: .; size: .; J: TRBJ1-1; DNA: TGTGCCAGCAGTTTGGCCTCAACTTACACTGAAGCTTTCTTT; CDR3: CASSLASTYTEAFF
V: TRBV2; D: .; size: .; J: TRBJ2-3; DNA: TGTGCCAGCAGTGAATGGCGGGCGGCAGATACGCAGTATTTT; CDR3: CASSEWRAADTQYF
V: TRBV6-5; D: .; size: .; J: TRBJ1-5; DNA: TGTGCCAGCAGCAAAGGCAGGGTTAATCAGCCCCAGCATTTT; CDR3: CASSKGRVNQPQHF
V: TRBV18; D: .; size: .; J: TRBJ1-6; DNA: TGTGCCAGCTCACCTCCGGGCTTACCAAATTCACCCCTCCACTTT; CDR3: CASSPPGLPNSPLHF
V: TRBV11-3; D: .; size: .; J: TRBJ2-2; DNA: TGTGCCAGCAGCTTATTCCCCCGCACCGGGGAGCTGTTTTTT; CDR3: CASSLFPRTGELFF
V: TRBV19; D: .; size: .; J: TRBJ2-7; DNA: TGTGCCAGTAGTATTTCGGCAGGGAAGTCCTACGAGCAGTACTTC; CDR3: CASSISAGKSYEQYF
V: TRBV5-1; D: .; size: .; J: TRBJ1-5; DNA: TGCGCCAGCAGCTTGGATGGTTCCCGTCAGCCCCAGCATTTT; CDR3: CASSLDGSRQPQHF
V: TRBV28; D: .; size: .; J: TRBJ2-2; DNA: TGTGCCAGCAGGAGGGCCCGGGACACCGGGGAGCTGTTTTTT; CDR3: CASRRARDTGELFF
V: TRBV6-1; D: .; size: .; J: TRBJ1-1; DNA: TGTGCCAGCAGTGAAAAGGGTCGGGACACTGAAGCTTTCTTT; CDR3: CASSEKGRDTEAFF
V: TRBV28; D: TRBD1; size: .; J: TRBJ2-4; DNA: TGTGCCAGCAGTTGGACAGGGGGAACCAAAAACATTCAGTACTTC; CDR3: CASSWTGGTKNIQYF
V: TRBV28; D: .; size: .; J: TRBJ1-1; DNA: TGTGCCAGCAGGATAAGCAATGGGGCCCGGTGGGAAGCTTTCTTT; CDR3: CASRISNGARWEAFF
V: TRBV6-1; D: .; size: .; J: TRBJ2-4; DNA: TGTGCCAGCATGATGGATCTAGCCAAAAACATTCAGTACTTC; CDR3: CASMMDLAKNIQYF
V: TRBV15; D: .; size: .; J: TRBJ1-1; DNA: TGTGCCACCAGCGCGCGGGGTGGGGCTCGGGACACTGAAGCTTTCTTT; CDR3: CATSARGGARDTEAFF
V: TRBV6-5; D: TRBD2; size: .; J: TRBJ2-7; DNA: TGTGCCAGCAGTTACCGCGGGGGTTGGGACGAGCAGTACTTC; CDR3: CASSYRGGWDEQYF
V: TRBV6-1; D: .; size: .; J: TRBJ1-3; DNA: TGTGCCAGCAGTCCGCCAAGGACTCCTGGAAACACCATATATTTT; CDR3: CASSPPRTPGNTIYF
V: TRBV5-1; D: .; size: .; J: TRBJ2-3; DNA: TGCGCCAGCAGCTTGAACAGATTGATTAATACAGATACGCAGTATTTT; CDR3: CASSLNRLINTDTQYF
V: TRBV5-1; D: .; size: .; J: TRBJ2-1; DNA: TGCGCCAGCAGCTTGGGGGTGCCCCCGGATGAGCAGTTCTTC; CDR3: CASSLGVPPDEQFF
V: TRBV2; D: .; size: .; J: TRBJ1-4; DNA: TGTGCCAGCGCTTTCACCGCGGCAACTAATGAAAAACTGTTTTTT; CDR3: CASAFTAATNEKLFF
V: TRBV7-2; D: .; size: once; J: TRBJ2-1; DNA: TGTGCCAGCAGCTTGGGACTTCGGTCGAATGAGCAGTTCTTC; CDR3: CASSLGLRSNEQFF
V: TRBV4-1; D: TRBD1; size: .; J: TRBJ2-7; DNA: TGCGCCAGCAGCCAAGACCGGGACAGGGGGCCCGAGCAGTACTTC; CDR3: CASSQDRDRGPEQYF
V: TRBV13; D: .; size: .; J: TRBJ1-1; DNA: TGTGCCAGCATAGGAGAGGGCGCTGAAGCTTTCTTT; CDR3: CASIGEGAEAFF
V: TRBV11-2; D: TRBD2; size: .; J: TRBJ2-5; DNA: TGTGCCAGCAGTTCAATGGGAGCGGGAGAAGAGACCCAGTACTTC; CDR3: CASSSMGAGEETQYF